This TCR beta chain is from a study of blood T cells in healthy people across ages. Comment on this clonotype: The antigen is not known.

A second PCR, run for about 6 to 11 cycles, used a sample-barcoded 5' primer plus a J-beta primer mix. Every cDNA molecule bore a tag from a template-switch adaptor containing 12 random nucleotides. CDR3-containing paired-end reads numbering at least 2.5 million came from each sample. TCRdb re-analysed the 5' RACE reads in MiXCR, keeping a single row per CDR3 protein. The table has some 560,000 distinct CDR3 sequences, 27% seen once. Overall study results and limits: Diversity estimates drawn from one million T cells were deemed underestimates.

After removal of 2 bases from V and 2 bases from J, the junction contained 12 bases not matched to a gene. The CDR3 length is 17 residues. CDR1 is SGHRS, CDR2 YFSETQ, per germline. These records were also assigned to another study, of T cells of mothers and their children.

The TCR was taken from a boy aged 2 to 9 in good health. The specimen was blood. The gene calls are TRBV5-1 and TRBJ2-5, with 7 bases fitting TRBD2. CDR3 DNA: TGCGCCAGCAGCTTAACCGGGACTATCCCCCTTCAAGAGACCCAGTACTTC. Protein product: CASSLTGTIPLQETQYF. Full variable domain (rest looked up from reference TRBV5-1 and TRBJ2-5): KAGVTQTPRYLIKTRGQQVTLSCSPISGHRSVSWYQQTPGQGLQFLFEYFSETQRNKGNFPGRFSGRQFSNSRSEMNVSTLELGDSALYLCASSLTGTIPLQETQYFGPGTRLLVL.